The rows below give T cell receptor beta chains drawn from one sample of a study of shared clonotypes between healthy human individuals. TCRdb keeps only in-frame clones here, not all; method: immunoSEQ multiplex PCR. The sample has under 2.5 million clones; approximately 90% are singletons. Sequencing was performed on naive CD4+ T cells from PBMCs. The receptor set was obtained from a man aged 18 to 35 in good health. Some clones in this sample may be carry-over from other donors' samples. The CDR3 runs from the conserved cysteine through the conserved F or W. D genes are given only for firm matches.

TRBV10-3	TRBJ2-7	-	CAITGAGTYEQYF	TGTGCCATCACGGGGGCCGGGACCTACGAGCAGTACTTC
TRBV5-5	TRBJ1-2	-	CASSLPGRGYTF	TGTGCCAGCAGCCTCCCCGGTCGTGGCTACACCTTC
TRBV9	TRBJ2-6	-	CASSVGNSGANVLTF	TGTGCCAGCAGCGTAGGAAACTCTGGGGCCAACGTCCTGACTTTC
TRBV29-1	TRBJ1-1	-	CSVLHLLRDTEAFF	TGCAGCGTTCTTCATCTACTGAGGGACACTGAAGCTTTCTTT
TRBV18	TRBJ2-1	-	CASSPPYRLPEVGEQFF	TGTGCCAGCTCACCACCATATCGTCTGCCCGAAGTTGGAGAGCAGTTCTTC
TRBV7-6	TRBJ2-7	-	CASSLWRAKGDEQYF	TGTGCCAGCAGCTTATGGCGGGCTAAGGGGGACGAGCAGTACTTC
TRBV19	TRBJ2-5	-	CASSINTVQETQYF	TGTGCCAGTAGTATTAATACAGTACAAGAGACCCAGTACTTC
TRBV30	TRBJ1-2	-	CAWRDPSAGPGGYTF	TGTGCCTGGAGAGACCCCTCGGCCGGGCCGGGCGGCTACACCTTC
TRBV7-3	TRBJ1-3	-	CASSLGFSGNTIYF	TGTGCCAGCAGCTTGGGATTCTCTGGAAACACCATATATTTT
TRBV7-8	TRBJ2-4	-	CASSQHGNIQYF	TGTGCCAGCAGCCAACACGGAAACATTCAGTACTTC
TRBV9	TRBJ1-3	-	CASSVQGSGNTIYF	TGTGCCAGCAGCGTCCAGGGCTCTGGAAACACCATATATTTT
TRBV5-1	TRBJ2-2	-	CASSPVFGFTGELFF	TGCGCCAGCAGCCCAGTATTCGGGTTCACCGGGGAGCTGTTTTTT
TRBV9	TRBJ1-4	-	CASSRGWSGGGEKLFF	TGTGCCAGCTCCCGGGGTTGGTCCGGGGGTGGTGAAAAACTGTTTTTT
TRBV7-2	TRBJ2-1	-	CASSLVRVVEEQFF	TGTGCCAGCAGCTTGGTCAGGGTAGTAGAGGAGCAGTTCTTC
TRBV28	TRBJ2-6	-	CASSSFAGANVLTF	TGTGCCAGCAGCAGTTTTGCTGGGGCCAACGTCCTGACTTTC
TRBV28	TRBJ1-2	-	CASSLKFREKGGYTF	TGTGCCAGCAGTTTAAAATTCCGAGAAAAAGGCGGCTACACCTTC